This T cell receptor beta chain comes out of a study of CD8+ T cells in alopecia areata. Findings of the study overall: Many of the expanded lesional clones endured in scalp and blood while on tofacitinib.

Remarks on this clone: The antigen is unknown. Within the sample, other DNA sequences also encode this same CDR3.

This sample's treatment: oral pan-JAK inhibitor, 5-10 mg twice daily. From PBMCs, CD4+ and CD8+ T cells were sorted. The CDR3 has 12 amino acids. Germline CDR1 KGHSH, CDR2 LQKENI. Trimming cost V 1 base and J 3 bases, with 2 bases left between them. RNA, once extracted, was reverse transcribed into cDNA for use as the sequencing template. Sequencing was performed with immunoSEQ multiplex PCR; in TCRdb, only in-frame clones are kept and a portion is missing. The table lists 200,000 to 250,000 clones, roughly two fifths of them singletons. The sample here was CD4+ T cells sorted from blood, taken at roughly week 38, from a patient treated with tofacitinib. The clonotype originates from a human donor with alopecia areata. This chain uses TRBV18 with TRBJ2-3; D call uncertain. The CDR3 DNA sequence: TGTGCCAGCTCACCACGAACAGATACGCAGTATTTT. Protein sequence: CASSPRTDTQYF. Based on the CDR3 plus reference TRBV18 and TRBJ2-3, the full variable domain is NAGVMQNPRHLVRRRGQEARLRCSPMKGHSHVYWYRQLPEEGLKFMVYLQKENIIDESGMPKERFSAEFPKEGPSILRIQQVVRGDSAAYFCASSPRTDTQYFGPGTRLTVL.